Given below is one TCR beta chain in context. The antigen remains unidentified. This PCR relied on a set of 60 Vbeta primers and 13 Jbeta primers. Repertoires were generated with immunoSEQ multiplex PCR, while TCRdb's copy carries only in-frame clones and drops some. The sample includes roughly 180,000 clones, over 70% seen only once; the top ten take 0.95% to 1.5%. This sample was included in a study of cytomegalovirus exposure and HLA in healthy donors. Study-wide points: As immune exposure information, only CMV serostatus was available. Apparent HLA restriction characterized most CMV-associated TCR beta chains in a later analysis. Overall, roughly 160 TCR beta chains were annotated as cytomegalovirus-associated.

The CDR3 runs to 15 residues. Germline CDR1 SGHTA, CDR2 FQGNSA. V dropped 5 bases and J dropped 3 bases, with 17 bases sitting between them. The TCR was taken from a boy between 2 and 10 years old in good health and CMV-seronegative. Sequenced material: PBMCs. The chain employs TRBV7-2 and TRBJ2-7; possible D gene TRBD2, 6 bases. Here the CDR3 reads CASSLETTGGYEQYF. The CDR3 DNA follows: TGTGCCAGCAGCCTAGAGACGACCGGGGGCTACGAGCAGTACTTC. Full variable domain (rest looked up from reference TRBV7-2 and TRBJ2-7): GAGVSQSPSNKVTEKGKDVELRCDPISGHTALYWYRQSLGQGLEFLIYFQGNSAPDKSGLPSDRFSAERTGGSVSTLTIQRTQQEDSAVYLCASSLETTGGYEQYFGPGTRLTVT.